One T cell receptor beta chain is described in this entry. The antigen remains undetermined. A read error is likely, as this CDR3 ends without the conserved phenylalanine or tryptophan. V was cut by 4 bases and J by 3 bases, with 12 bases left in between. Germline V gene data show CDR1 as LNHDA and CDR2 as SQIVND (reference sequence). This CDR3 is built from 14 residues. Those patients with uncontrolled infection, other autoimmune disease, pregnancy or lactation were excluded. Each 10 ml fresh peripheral blood draw supplied the PBMCs. RNA transcripts yielded amplified TCR beta CDR3 regions. During a first-round RT-PCR of the TCR CDR3, the HTBI primer set was used. Via MiXCR, TCRdb re-called the multiplex PCR reads, giving one row per CDR3 protein. The sample carries about 99,000 distinct CDR3 sequences, 47% recorded once. This specimen comes from a study of T cells in Graves' hyperthyroidism and ophthalmopathy.

Points from the study as a whole: Ophthalmopathy could be told apart from stable hyperthyroidism with a 13 V-J model. Most expanded thyroid clonotypes above 0.001 also appeared in blood.

The V call is TRBV19, the J call TRBJ1-2; no firm D call. The sequence came from a man between 40 and 49 years old with Graves' hyperthyroidism. Sequenced material: blood. The chain's CDR3 is CASSTPGRDYGYTL. CDR3 sequence (DNA): TGTGCCAGTAGTACACCCGGACGGGACTATGGCTACACCCTC.